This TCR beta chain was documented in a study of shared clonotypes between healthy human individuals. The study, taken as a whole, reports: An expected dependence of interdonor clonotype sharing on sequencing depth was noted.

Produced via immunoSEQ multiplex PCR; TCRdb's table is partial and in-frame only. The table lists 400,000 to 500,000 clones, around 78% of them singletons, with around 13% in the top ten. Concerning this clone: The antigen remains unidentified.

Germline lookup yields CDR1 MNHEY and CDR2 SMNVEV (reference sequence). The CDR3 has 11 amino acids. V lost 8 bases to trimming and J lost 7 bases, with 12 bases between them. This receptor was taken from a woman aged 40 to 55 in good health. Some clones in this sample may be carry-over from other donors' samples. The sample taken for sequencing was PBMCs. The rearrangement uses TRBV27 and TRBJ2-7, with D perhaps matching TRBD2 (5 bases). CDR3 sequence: CASSTRGEQYF. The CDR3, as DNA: TGTGCCAGCTCCACCCGCGGGGAGCAGTACTTC.